This T cell receptor beta chain was captured by sequencing in a study of blood T cell repertoires in COVID-19. Overall study: Sites in the United States, Italy and Spain provided acute and convalescent COVID-19 samples. The cDNA or gDNA used as material had been derived from T cells, B-cell-depleted T cells, or PBMCs.

TCRdb's copy holds only in-frame clones and misses some; the assay was immunoSEQ multiplex PCR. The sample carries 200,000 or so clones, roughly 84% recorded once. Deletions cut 4 bases from V and 5 bases from J, with 21 bases between. The CDR3 is 16 amino acids. CDR1 and CDR2 (germline): SGHRS, YFSETQ. The chain combines TRBV5-1 with TRBJ2-5; possibly TRBD2 for D (6 bases). The sequencing input was peripheral blood. This TCR was recovered from a human donor in a cohort sampled during active COVID-19. The CDR3 DNA sequence: TGCGCCAGCAGCGATAGGCTAGCGTCTTTCGAGGAGACCCAGTACTTC. This codes for CASSDRLASFEETQYF.